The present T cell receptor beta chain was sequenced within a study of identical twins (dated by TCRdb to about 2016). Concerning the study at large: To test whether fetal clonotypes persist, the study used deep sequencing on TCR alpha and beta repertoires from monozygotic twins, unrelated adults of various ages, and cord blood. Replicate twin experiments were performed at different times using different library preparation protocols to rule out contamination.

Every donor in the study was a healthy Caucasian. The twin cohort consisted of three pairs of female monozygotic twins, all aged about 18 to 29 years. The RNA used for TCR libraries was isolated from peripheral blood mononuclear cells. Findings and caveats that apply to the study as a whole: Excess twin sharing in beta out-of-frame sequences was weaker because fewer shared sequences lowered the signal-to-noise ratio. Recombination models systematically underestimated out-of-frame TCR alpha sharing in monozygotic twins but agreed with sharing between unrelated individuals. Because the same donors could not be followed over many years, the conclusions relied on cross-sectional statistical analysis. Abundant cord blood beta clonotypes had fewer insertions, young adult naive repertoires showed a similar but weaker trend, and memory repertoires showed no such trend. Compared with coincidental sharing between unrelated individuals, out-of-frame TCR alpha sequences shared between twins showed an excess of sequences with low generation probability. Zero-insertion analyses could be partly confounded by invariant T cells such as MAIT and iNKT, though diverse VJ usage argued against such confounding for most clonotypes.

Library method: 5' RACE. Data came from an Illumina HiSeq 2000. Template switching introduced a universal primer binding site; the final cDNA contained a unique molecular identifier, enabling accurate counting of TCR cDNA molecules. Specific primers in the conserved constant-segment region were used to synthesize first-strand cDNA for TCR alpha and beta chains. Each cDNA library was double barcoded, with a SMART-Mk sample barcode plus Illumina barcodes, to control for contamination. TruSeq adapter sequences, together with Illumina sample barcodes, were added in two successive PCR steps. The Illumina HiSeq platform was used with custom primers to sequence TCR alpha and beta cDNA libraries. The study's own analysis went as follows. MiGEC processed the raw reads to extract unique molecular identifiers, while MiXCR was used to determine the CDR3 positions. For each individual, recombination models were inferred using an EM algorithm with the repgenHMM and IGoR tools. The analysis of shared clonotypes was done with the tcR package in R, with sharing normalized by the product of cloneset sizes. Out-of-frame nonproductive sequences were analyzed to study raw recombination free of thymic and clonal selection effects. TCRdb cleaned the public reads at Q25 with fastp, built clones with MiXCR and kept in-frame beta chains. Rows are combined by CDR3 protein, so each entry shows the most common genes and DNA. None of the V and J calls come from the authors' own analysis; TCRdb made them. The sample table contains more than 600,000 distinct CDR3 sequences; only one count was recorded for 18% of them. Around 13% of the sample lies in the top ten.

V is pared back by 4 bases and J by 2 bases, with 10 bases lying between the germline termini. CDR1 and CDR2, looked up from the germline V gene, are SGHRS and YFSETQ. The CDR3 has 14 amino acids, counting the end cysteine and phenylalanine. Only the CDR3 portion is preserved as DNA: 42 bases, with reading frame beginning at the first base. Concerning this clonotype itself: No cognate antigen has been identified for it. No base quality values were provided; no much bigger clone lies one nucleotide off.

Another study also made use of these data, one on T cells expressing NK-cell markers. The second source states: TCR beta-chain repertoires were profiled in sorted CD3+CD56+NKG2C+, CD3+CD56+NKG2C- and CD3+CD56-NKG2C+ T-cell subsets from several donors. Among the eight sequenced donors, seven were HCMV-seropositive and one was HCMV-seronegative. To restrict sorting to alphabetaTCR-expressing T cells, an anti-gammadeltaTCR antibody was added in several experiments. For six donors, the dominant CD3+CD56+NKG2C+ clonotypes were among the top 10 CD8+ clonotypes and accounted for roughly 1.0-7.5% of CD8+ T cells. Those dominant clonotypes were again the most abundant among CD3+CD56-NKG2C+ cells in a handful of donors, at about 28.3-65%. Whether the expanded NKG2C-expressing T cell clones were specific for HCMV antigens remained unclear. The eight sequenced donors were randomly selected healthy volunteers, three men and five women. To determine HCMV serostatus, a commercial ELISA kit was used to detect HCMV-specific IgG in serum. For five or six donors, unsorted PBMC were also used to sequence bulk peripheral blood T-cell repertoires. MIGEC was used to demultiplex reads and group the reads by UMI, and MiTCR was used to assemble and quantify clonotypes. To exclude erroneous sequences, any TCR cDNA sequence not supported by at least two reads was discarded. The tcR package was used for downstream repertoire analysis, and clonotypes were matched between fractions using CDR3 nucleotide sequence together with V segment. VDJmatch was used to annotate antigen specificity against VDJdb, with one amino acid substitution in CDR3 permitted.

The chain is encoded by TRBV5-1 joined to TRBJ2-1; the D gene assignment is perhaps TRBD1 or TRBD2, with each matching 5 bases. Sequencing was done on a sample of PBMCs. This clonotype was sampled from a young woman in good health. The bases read TGCGCCAGCAGCGCCGGGACCGCCTACAATGAGCAGTTCTTC. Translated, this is CASSAGTAYNEQFF.